These T cell receptor beta chains were read from a single sample in a study of blood T cell repertoires in COVID-19. Sequencing used immunoSEQ multiplex PCR; TCRdb keeps in-frame clones, though not all of them. This sample yields about 150,000 clones, of which about 90% are seen a single time; under 3% belongs to the top ten. Sequencing input: peripheral blood. These receptors were taken from a human donor in a cohort sampled during active COVID-19. The CDR3 runs from the conserved cysteine through the conserved F or W. A D gene is named only where the DNA matches it firmly. Expanded clones are given a class, and other clones once, few, many or no size at all.

v_call: TRBV15
j_call: TRBJ2-2
clone_size: once
d_call: NA
cdr3_length: 15
cdr3_nt: TGTGCCACCAGCAGAGCGGGCGCAGGGGCCGGGGAGCTGTTTTTT
cdr3_aa: CATSRAGAGAGELFF

v_call: TRBV15
j_call: TRBJ2-7
clone_size: NA
d_call: TRBD1
cdr3_length: 15
cdr3_nt: TGTGCCACCAGCAGAGATGGGACAGGGGACTACGAGCAGTACTTC
cdr3_aa: CATSRDGTGDYEQYF

v_call: TRBV4-3
j_call: TRBJ1-2
clone_size: NA
d_call: NA
cdr3_length: 15
cdr3_nt: TGCGCCAGCAGCCAACCCCTAACAGGGAACCATGGCTACACCTTC
cdr3_aa: CASSQPLTGNHGYTF

v_call: TRBV6-5
j_call: TRBJ1-2
clone_size: NA
d_call: NA
cdr3_length: 12
cdr3_nt: TGTGCCAGCAGTTTGGAGACGAGGGCGAACACCTTC
cdr3_aa: CASSLETRANTF

v_call: TRBV28
j_call: TRBJ2-6
clone_size: NA
d_call: TRBD2
cdr3_length: 17
cdr3_nt: TGTGCCAGCAGTTCGGGACTAGGGAGGGCTGGGGCCAACGTCCTGACTTTC
cdr3_aa: CASSSGLGRAGANVLTF

v_call: TRBV4-2
j_call: TRBJ2-7
clone_size: NA
d_call: TRBD2
cdr3_length: 16
cdr3_nt: TGTGCCAGCAGCCTAATCATCGGGGGGGCTTCCTACGAGCAGTACTTC
cdr3_aa: CASSLIIGGASYEQYF

v_call: TRBV2
j_call: TRBJ2-5
clone_size: NA
d_call: NA
cdr3_length: 13
cdr3_nt: TGTGCCAGCAGTGTTGGCAGGGAAGAGACCCAGTACTTC
cdr3_aa: CASSVGREETQYF

v_call: TRBV7-3
j_call: TRBJ2-7
clone_size: NA
d_call: NA
cdr3_length: 14
cdr3_nt: TGTGCCAGCAGCCCAGAGGTTGGAGGCTACGAGCAGTACTTC
cdr3_aa: CASSPEVGGYEQYF

v_call: TRBV11-2
j_call: TRBJ1-2
clone_size: NA
d_call: NA
cdr3_length: 13
cdr3_nt: TGTGCCAGCAGCATACAGGTTGGCTATGGCTACACCTTC
cdr3_aa: CASSIQVGYGYTF

v_call: TRBV5-5
j_call: TRBJ2-2
clone_size: NA
d_call: TRBD2
cdr3_length: 19
cdr3_nt: TGTGCCAGCAGCCGCGCCCCTACTAGCGGGGGGTTGAACACCGGGGAGCTGTTTTTT
cdr3_aa: CASSRAPTSGGLNTGELFF

v_call: TRBV27
j_call: TRBJ1-5
clone_size: NA
d_call: NA
cdr3_length: 13
cdr3_nt: TGTGCCAGCAGTTCGCGTTCCAATCAGCCCCAGCATTTT
cdr3_aa: CASSSRSNQPQHF

v_call: TRBV6-5
j_call: TRBJ2-7
clone_size: NA
d_call: NA
cdr3_length: 16
cdr3_nt: TGTGCCAGCAGTTACTCGGTCAGTAGGAGCTCCTACGAGCAGTACTTC
cdr3_aa: CASSYSVSRSSYEQYF

v_call: TRBV27
j_call: TRBJ2-4
clone_size: NA
d_call: NA
cdr3_length: 13
cdr3_nt: TGTGCCAGCAGTTTAGGCCAGTGGAGCATTCAGTACTTC
cdr3_aa: CASSLGQWSIQYF

v_call: TRBV18
j_call: TRBJ2-1
clone_size: NA
d_call: NA
cdr3_length: 15
cdr3_nt: TGTGCCAGCTCACCACTTGGCACCCTGGGAGGTGAGCAGTTCTTC
cdr3_aa: CASSPLGTLGGEQFF

v_call: TRBV15
j_call: TRBJ1-6
clone_size: NA
d_call: NA
cdr3_length: 16
cdr3_nt: TGTGCCACCAGCAGGAACAGGGTTAGAGCTAATTCACCCCTCCACTTT
cdr3_aa: CATSRNRVRANSPLHF

v_call: TRBV7-8
j_call: TRBJ2-5
clone_size: NA
d_call: TRBD1
cdr3_length: 15
cdr3_nt: TGTGCCAGCAGCTTAGGAGACAGGGGTCAAGAGACCCAGTACTTC
cdr3_aa: CASSLGDRGQETQYF

v_call: TRBV5-4
j_call: TRBJ1-3
clone_size: NA
d_call: NA
cdr3_length: 13
cdr3_nt: TGTGCCAGCAGCCCGGTAGCTGGAAACACCATATATTTT
cdr3_aa: CASSPVAGNTIYF

v_call: TRBV9
j_call: TRBJ1-3
clone_size: few
d_call: NA
cdr3_length: 14
cdr3_nt: TGTGCCAGCAGCGTCAGGGGATCTGGAAACACCATATATTTT
cdr3_aa: CASSVRGSGNTIYF

v_call: TRBV28
j_call: TRBJ1-1
clone_size: NA
d_call: NA
cdr3_length: 13
cdr3_nt: TGTGCCAGCAGTTTAAGCGGAACGGGTGAAGCTTTCTTT
cdr3_aa: CASSLSGTGEAFF

v_call: TRBV4-3
j_call: TRBJ2-7
clone_size: NA
d_call: TRBD2
cdr3_length: 16
cdr3_nt: TGCGCCAGCAGCCAAGATTTACTAGCGGGAGACTACGAGCAGTACTTC
cdr3_aa: CASSQDLLAGDYEQYF

v_call: TRBV7-3
j_call: TRBJ2-1
clone_size: NA
d_call: NA
cdr3_length: 14
cdr3_nt: TGTGCCAGCAGCTTAATTGACAGCGCCAATGAGCAGTTCTTC
cdr3_aa: CASSLIDSANEQFF

v_call: TRBV5-1
j_call: TRBJ1-1
clone_size: NA
d_call: TRBD1
cdr3_length: 14
cdr3_nt: TGCGCCAGCAGCTGGGGACAGAGGAACACTGAAGCTTTCTTT
cdr3_aa: CASSWGQRNTEAFF

v_call: TRBV30
j_call: TRBJ1-1
clone_size: NA
d_call: NA
cdr3_length: 16
cdr3_nt: TGTGCCTCCAAGGGACGGGGGAGAGAGTGGAACACTGAAGCTTTCTTT
cdr3_aa: CASKGRGREWNTEAFF

v_call: TRBV7-9
j_call: TRBJ2-3
clone_size: NA
d_call: TRBD2
cdr3_length: 14
cdr3_nt: TGTGCCAGCAGCTCGGGGGGTAGCACAGATACGCAGTATTTT
cdr3_aa: CASSSGGSTDTQYF

v_call: TRBV9
j_call: TRBJ2-2
clone_size: NA
d_call: TRBD2
cdr3_length: 16
cdr3_nt: TGTGCCAGCAGCGTAGCGAGTAGCGGGAGGGCCGGGGAGCTGTTTTTT
cdr3_aa: CASSVASSGRAGELFF

v_call: TRBV27
j_call: TRBJ2-5
clone_size: NA
d_call: NA
cdr3_length: 15
cdr3_nt: TGTGCCAGCGGCCGGACTGCAACCTCTCAAGAGACCCAGTACTTC
cdr3_aa: CASGRTATSQETQYF

v_call: TRBV28
j_call: TRBJ1-3
clone_size: NA
d_call: TRBD1
cdr3_length: 14
cdr3_nt: TGTGCCAGCAGTCCCCGGACAGGGATAAACACCATATATTTT
cdr3_aa: CASSPRTGINTIYF

v_call: TRBV6-6
j_call: TRBJ1-4
clone_size: NA
d_call: NA
cdr3_length: 13
cdr3_nt: TGTGCCAGCACGAAACAGGAAAATGAAAAACTGTTTTTT
cdr3_aa: CASTKQENEKLFF

v_call: TRBV4-3
j_call: TRBJ2-3
clone_size: NA
d_call: TRBD2
cdr3_length: 17
cdr3_nt: TGCGCCAGCAGCCAAGATATGGGACTAGCGGGGGCCGATACGCAGTATTTT
cdr3_aa: CASSQDMGLAGADTQYF

v_call: TRBV7-9
j_call: TRBJ2-5
clone_size: NA
d_call: NA
cdr3_length: 13
cdr3_nt: TGTGCCACATCAGGGCGTAACCAAGAGACCCAGTACTTC
cdr3_aa: CATSGRNQETQYF

v_call: TRBV5-8
j_call: TRBJ2-5
clone_size: NA
d_call: TRBD2
cdr3_length: 15
cdr3_nt: TGTGCCAGCAGCACCGGGACTAGCGGGGAAGAGACCCAGTACTTC
cdr3_aa: CASSTGTSGEETQYF

v_call: TRBV6-1
j_call: TRBJ1-2
clone_size: NA
d_call: NA
cdr3_length: 14
cdr3_nt: TGTGCCAGCAGTGAAGGGGAGGGGTACTATGGCTACACCTTC
cdr3_aa: CASSEGEGYYGYTF

v_call: TRBV3-1/TRBV3-2
j_call: TRBJ2-7
clone_size: NA
d_call: TRBD1
cdr3_length: 17
cdr3_nt: TGTGCCAGCAGCCAAGGGACAGGGGGCGCGAGACCATACGAGCAGTACTTC
cdr3_aa: CASSQGTGGARPYEQYF

v_call: TRBV28
j_call: TRBJ2-6
clone_size: NA
d_call: TRBD1
cdr3_length: 21
cdr3_nt: TGTGCCAGCAGTTTAACCCTCCCGCGGACAGGCCCTCTCTCTGGGGCCAACGTCCTGACTTTC
cdr3_aa: CASSLTLPRTGPLSGANVLTF

v_call: TRBV30
j_call: TRBJ1-6
clone_size: once
d_call: TRBD1
cdr3_length: 13
cdr3_nt: TGTGCCTGGGGGACAGGGGGAAATTCACCCCTCCACTTT
cdr3_aa: CAWGTGGNSPLHF

v_call: TRBV6-5
j_call: TRBJ1-5
clone_size: NA
d_call: NA
cdr3_length: 13
cdr3_nt: TGTGCCAGCATTGCCCTCCGCGGTCAGCCCCAGCATTTT
cdr3_aa: CASIALRGQPQHF

v_call: TRBV2
j_call: TRBJ1-1
clone_size: NA
d_call: NA
cdr3_length: 12
cdr3_nt: TGTGCCAGCAGGGGGCCAAACACTGAAGCTTTCTTT
cdr3_aa: CASRGPNTEAFF

v_call: TRBV7-9
j_call: TRBJ2-5
clone_size: few
d_call: TRBD2
cdr3_length: 14
cdr3_nt: TGTGCCAGCAGCTTAGGACTAGCGGAAGAGACCCAGTACTTC
cdr3_aa: CASSLGLAEETQYF

v_call: TRBV5-1
j_call: TRBJ2-6
clone_size: NA
d_call: NA
cdr3_length: 14
cdr3_nt: TGCGCCAGCAGCTTGGAACAGGGGGCCAACGTCCTGACTTTC
cdr3_aa: CASSLEQGANVLTF

v_call: TRBV7-3
j_call: TRBJ2-1
clone_size: NA
d_call: TRBD2
cdr3_length: 15
cdr3_nt: TGTGCCAGCAGCTTCACTAGCGGCCTTTACAATGAGCAGTTCTTC
cdr3_aa: CASSFTSGLYNEQFF

v_call: TRBV15
j_call: TRBJ2-7
clone_size: NA
d_call: NA
cdr3_length: 15
cdr3_nt: TGTGCCACCAGCAGAGAGGTGGACAGCTCCTACGAGCAGTACTTC
cdr3_aa: CATSREVDSSYEQYF

v_call: TRBV4-1
j_call: TRBJ2-1
clone_size: NA
d_call: NA
cdr3_length: 15
cdr3_nt: TGCGCCAGCAGCCAAGATGAAAGGACTCTCAATGAGCAGTTCTTC
cdr3_aa: CASSQDERTLNEQFF

v_call: TRBV28
j_call: TRBJ2-7
clone_size: NA
d_call: TRBD1
cdr3_length: 16
cdr3_nt: TGTGCCAGCAGTCCATCAGGACAGGTTAACTCCTACGAGCAGTACTTC
cdr3_aa: CASSPSGQVNSYEQYF

v_call: TRBV6-2/TRBV6-3
j_call: TRBJ2-3
clone_size: NA
d_call: NA
cdr3_length: 14
cdr3_nt: TGTGCCAGCAGTTACAACACCGGCACAGATACGCAGTATTTT
cdr3_aa: CASSYNTGTDTQYF

v_call: TRBV12-3/TRBV12-4
j_call: TRBJ2-7
clone_size: NA
d_call: NA
cdr3_length: 13
cdr3_nt: TGTGCCAGCAGTTTAGGGGCCACCTACGAGCAGTACTTC
cdr3_aa: CASSLGATYEQYF

v_call: TRBV6-6
j_call: TRBJ2-7
clone_size: NA
d_call: TRBD1
cdr3_length: 14
cdr3_nt: TGTGCCAGCAGTCCCTCGGGACAGACCTACGAGCAGTACTTC
cdr3_aa: CASSPSGQTYEQYF

v_call: TRBV7-2
j_call: TRBJ2-5
clone_size: NA
d_call: NA
cdr3_length: 14
cdr3_nt: TGTGCCAGCAGCTTAGCGGGCGTCCGGGAGACCCAGTACTTC
cdr3_aa: CASSLAGVRETQYF

v_call: TRBV6-5
j_call: TRBJ2-7
clone_size: NA
d_call: TRBD2
cdr3_length: 14
cdr3_nt: TGTGCCATCGAACCGGGACTAGCGGGCTACGAGCAGTACTTC
cdr3_aa: CAIEPGLAGYEQYF

v_call: TRBV6-2/TRBV6-3
j_call: TRBJ2-2
clone_size: once
d_call: TRBD2
cdr3_length: 15
cdr3_nt: TGTGCCAGCAGTTATTTCCTAGCGGGGGACGGGGAGCTGTTTTTT
cdr3_aa: CASSYFLAGDGELFF

v_call: TRBV30
j_call: TRBJ1-6
clone_size: NA
d_call: NA
cdr3_length: 14
cdr3_nt: TGTGCCTGGAGTCTGGGGGGGGAATGGCAACCCCTCCACTTT
cdr3_aa: CAWSLGGEWQPLHF

v_call: TRBV6-1
j_call: TRBJ1-5
clone_size: NA
d_call: NA
cdr3_length: 16
cdr3_nt: TGTGCCAGCAGTGAAGGTATAGGGTGGAGGGATCAGCCCCAGCATTTT
cdr3_aa: CASSEGIGWRDQPQHF

v_call: TRBV18
j_call: TRBJ1-4
clone_size: NA
d_call: NA
cdr3_length: 16
cdr3_nt: TGTGCCAGCTCACCAACAGTGAGGGCCGAGGGTGAAAAACTGTTTTTT
cdr3_aa: CASSPTVRAEGEKLFF

v_call: TRBV19
j_call: TRBJ2-7
clone_size: NA
d_call: NA
cdr3_length: 15
cdr3_nt: TGTGCCAGTAGGGCCGCGGGACAGAGAGCCTACGAGCAGTACTTC
cdr3_aa: CASRAAGQRAYEQYF

v_call: TRBV28
j_call: TRBJ2-7
clone_size: once
d_call: TRBD1
cdr3_length: 16
cdr3_nt: TGTGCCAGCAGTTTACCCGGGACAGGGGGAATTTACGAGCAGTACTTC
cdr3_aa: CASSLPGTGGIYEQYF

v_call: TRBV3-1/TRBV3-2
j_call: TRBJ2-7
clone_size: few
d_call: NA
cdr3_length: 12
cdr3_nt: TGTGCCAGCAGCCAAGATCGGTTGAAGCAGTACTTC
cdr3_aa: CASSQDRLKQYF

v_call: TRBV6-6
j_call: TRBJ1-4
clone_size: NA
d_call: NA
cdr3_length: 12
cdr3_nt: TGTGCCAGCAACAGGAACAGGGAAAAACTGTTTTTT
cdr3_aa: CASNRNREKLFF

v_call: TRBV9
j_call: TRBJ2-7
clone_size: NA
d_call: NA
cdr3_length: 15
cdr3_nt: TGTGCCAGCAGCGTCATAGGGCCACTAGCTTACGAGCAGTACTTC
cdr3_aa: CASSVIGPLAYEQYF

v_call: TRBV6-2/TRBV6-3
j_call: TRBJ2-7
clone_size: few
d_call: NA
cdr3_length: 14
cdr3_nt: TGTGCCAGCAGTTACTCCCCAACGGTCTACGAGCAGTACTTC
cdr3_aa: CASSYSPTVYEQYF

v_call: TRBV7-2
j_call: TRBJ2-5
clone_size: NA
d_call: TRBD2
cdr3_length: 16
cdr3_nt: TGTGCCAGCAGCTTATGGACTAGCGGGGTACAAGAGACCCAGTACTTC
cdr3_aa: CASSLWTSGVQETQYF